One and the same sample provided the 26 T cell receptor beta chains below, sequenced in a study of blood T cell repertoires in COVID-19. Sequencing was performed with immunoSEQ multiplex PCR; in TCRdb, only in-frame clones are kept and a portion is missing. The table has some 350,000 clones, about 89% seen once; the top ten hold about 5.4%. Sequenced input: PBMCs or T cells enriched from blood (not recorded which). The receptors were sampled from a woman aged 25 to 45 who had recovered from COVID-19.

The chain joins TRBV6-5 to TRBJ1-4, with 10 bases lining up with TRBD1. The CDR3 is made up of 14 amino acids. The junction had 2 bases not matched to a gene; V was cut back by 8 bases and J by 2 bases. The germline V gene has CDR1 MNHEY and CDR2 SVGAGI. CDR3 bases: TGTGCCAGCGGGACAGGGGCGACTAATGAAAAACTGTTTTTT. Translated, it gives CASGTGATNEKLFF.

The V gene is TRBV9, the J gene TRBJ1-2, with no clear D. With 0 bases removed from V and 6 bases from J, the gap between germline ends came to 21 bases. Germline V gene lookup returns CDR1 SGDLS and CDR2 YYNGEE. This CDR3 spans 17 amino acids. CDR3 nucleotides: TGTGCCAGCAGCGTAGCCCCCCGGGGAACCTTTATTAATGGCTACACCTTC. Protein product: CASSVAPRGTFINGYTF.

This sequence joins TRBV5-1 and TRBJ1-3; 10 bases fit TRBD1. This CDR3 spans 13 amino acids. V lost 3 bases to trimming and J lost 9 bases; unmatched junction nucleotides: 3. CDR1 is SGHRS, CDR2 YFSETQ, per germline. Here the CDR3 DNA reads TGCGCCAGCAGCTCGGACAGGGGGAGCACCATATATTTT. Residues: CASSSDRGSTIYF.

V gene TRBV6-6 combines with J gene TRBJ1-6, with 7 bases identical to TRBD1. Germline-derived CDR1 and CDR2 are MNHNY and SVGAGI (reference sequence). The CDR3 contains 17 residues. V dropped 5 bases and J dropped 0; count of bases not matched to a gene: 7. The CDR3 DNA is TGTGCCAGCAGTCTCTGGACAGGAAGCTCCTATAATTCACCCCTCCACTTT. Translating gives CASSLWTGSSYNSPLHF.

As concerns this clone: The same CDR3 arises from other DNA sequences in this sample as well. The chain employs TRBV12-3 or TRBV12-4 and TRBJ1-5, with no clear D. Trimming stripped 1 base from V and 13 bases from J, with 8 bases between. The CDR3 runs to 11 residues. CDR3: CASSLGGAQHF. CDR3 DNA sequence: TGTGCCAGCAGTTTAGGCGGCGCTCAGCATTTT.

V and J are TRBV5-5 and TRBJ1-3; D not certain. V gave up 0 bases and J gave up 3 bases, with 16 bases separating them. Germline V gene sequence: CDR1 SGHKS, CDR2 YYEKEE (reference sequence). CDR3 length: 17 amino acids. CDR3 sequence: CASSLGTLRLYGNTIYF. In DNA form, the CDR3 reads TGTGCCAGCAGCTTGGGTACCTTGAGGCTCTATGGAAACACCATATATTTT.

The CDR3, as DNA: TGTGCCAGCAGTGAAGCCAGGGGGCTCGAAGAGCAGTACTTC. This encodes CASSEARGLEEQYF. This rearrangement joins TRBV6-1 to TRBJ2-7; 8 bases line up with TRBD1. V shed 0 bases, J shed 7 bases, and the junction held 5 bases outside the gene matches. The CDR3 spans 14 residues. From germline, CDR1 is MNHNS and CDR2 SASEGT.

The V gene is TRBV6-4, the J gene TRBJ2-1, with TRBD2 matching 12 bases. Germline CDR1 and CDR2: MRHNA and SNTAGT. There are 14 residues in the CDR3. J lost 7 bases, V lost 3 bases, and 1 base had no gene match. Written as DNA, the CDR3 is TGTGCCAGCAGTGAACTAGCGGGGGGAAATGAGCAGTTCTTC. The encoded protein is CASSELAGGNEQFF.

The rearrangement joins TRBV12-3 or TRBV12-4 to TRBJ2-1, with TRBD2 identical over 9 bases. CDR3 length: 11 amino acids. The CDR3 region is CGSGGYNEQFF. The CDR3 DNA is TGTGGTAGCGGGGGTTACAATGAGCAGTTCTTC.

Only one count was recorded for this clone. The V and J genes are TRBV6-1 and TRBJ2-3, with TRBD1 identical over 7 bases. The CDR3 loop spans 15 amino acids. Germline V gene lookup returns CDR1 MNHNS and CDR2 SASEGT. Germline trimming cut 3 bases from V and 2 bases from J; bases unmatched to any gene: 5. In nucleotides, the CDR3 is TGTGCCAGCAGTGACAGGGGGTCCTTCACAGATACGCAGTATTTT. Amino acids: CASSDRGSFTDTQYF.

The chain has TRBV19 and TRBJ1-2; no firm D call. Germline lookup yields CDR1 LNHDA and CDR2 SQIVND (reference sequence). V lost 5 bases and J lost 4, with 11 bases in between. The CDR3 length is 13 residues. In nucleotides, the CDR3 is TGTGCCAGTAGTCTTCGAGCCCTCTATGGCTACACCTTC. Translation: CASSLRALYGYTF.

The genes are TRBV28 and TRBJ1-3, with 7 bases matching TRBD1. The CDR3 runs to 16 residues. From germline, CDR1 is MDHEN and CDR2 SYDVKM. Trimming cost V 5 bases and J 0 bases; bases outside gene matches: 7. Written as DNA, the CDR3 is TGTGCCAGCAGTCGTTCTCGGGACAGCTCTGGAAACACCATATATTTT. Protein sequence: CASSRSRDSSGNTIYF.

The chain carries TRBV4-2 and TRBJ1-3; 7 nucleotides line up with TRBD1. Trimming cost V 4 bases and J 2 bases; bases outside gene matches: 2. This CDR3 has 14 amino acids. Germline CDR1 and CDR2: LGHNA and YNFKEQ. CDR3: CASSPGTAGNTIYF. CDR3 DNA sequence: TGTGCCAGCAGCCCCGGGACAGCTGGAAACACCATATATTTT.

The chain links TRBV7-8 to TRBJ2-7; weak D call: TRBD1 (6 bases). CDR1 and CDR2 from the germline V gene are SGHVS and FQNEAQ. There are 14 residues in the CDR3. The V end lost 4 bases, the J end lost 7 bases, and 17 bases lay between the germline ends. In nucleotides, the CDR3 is TGTGCCAGCAGCTATGTAAAGGGAACAGGGGAGCAGTACTTC. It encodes CASSYVKGTGEQYF.

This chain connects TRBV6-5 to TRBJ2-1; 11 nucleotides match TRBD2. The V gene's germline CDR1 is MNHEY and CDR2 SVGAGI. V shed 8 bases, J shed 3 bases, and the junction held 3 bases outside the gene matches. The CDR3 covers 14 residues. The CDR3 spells CASRSGGVYNEQFF. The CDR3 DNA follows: TGTGCCAGCCGTAGCGGGGGGGTCTACAATGAGCAGTTCTTC.

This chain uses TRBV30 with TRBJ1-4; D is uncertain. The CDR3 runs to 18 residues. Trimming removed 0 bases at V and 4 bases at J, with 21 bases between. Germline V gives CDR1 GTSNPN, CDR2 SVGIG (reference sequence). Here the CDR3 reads CAWSVPRDPGGDNEKLFF. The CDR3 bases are TGTGCCTGGAGTGTACCTCGAGACCCCGGCGGGGATAATGAAAAACTGTTTTTT.

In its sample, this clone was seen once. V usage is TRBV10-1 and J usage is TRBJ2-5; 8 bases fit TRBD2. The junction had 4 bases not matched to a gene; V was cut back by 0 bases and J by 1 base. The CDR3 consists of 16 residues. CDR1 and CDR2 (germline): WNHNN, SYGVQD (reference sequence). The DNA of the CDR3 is TGCGCCAGCAGTGAGTCGATCAGCGGGGGCCAAGAGACCCAGTACTTC. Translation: CASSESISGGQETQYF.

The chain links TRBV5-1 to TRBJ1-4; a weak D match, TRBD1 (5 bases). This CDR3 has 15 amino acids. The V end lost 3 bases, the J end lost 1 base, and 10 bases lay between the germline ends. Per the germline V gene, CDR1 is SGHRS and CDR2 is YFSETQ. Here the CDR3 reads CASSSQGGTNEKLFF. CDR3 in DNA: TGCGCCAGCAGCTCCCAGGGTGGAACTAATGAAAAACTGTTTTTT.

CDR3 region: CASSRQGAQQPQHF. The CDR3 coding sequence is TGTGCCAGCAGTCGACAGGGGGCCCAACAGCCCCAGCATTTT. The V call is TRBV6-6, the J call TRBJ1-5, with TRBD1 matching 10 bases. Germline V gene lookup returns CDR1 MNHNY and CDR2 SVGAGI (reference sequence). J was trimmed by 7 bases and V by 5 bases; bases with no gene match: 5. The CDR3 loop spans 14 amino acids.

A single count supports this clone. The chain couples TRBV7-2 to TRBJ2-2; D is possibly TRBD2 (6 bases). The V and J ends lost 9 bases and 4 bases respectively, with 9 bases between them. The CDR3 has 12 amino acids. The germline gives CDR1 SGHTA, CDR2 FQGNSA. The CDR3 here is CASGRFTGELFF. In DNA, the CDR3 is TGTGCCAGTGGGAGGTTCACCGGGGAGCTGTTTTTT.

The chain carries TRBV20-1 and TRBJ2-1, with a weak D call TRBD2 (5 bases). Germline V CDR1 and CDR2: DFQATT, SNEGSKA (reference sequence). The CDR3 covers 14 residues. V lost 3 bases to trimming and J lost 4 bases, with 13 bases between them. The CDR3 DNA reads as TGCAGTGCTAGTCTCCCCGGCGGGTACAATGAGCAGTTCTTC. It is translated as CSASLPGGYNEQFF.

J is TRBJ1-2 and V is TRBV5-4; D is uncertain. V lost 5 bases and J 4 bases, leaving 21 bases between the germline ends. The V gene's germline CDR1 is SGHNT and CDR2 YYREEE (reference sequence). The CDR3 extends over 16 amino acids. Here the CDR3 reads CASRASEPGLTYGYTF. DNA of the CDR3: TGTGCCAGCAGGGCTTCAGAACCGGGTCTCACCTATGGCTACACCTTC.

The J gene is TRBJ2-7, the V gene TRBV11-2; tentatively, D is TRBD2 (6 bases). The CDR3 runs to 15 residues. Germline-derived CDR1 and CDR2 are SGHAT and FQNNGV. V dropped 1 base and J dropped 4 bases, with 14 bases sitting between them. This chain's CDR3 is CASSLVGGVDYEQYF. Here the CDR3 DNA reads TGTGCCAGCAGCTTAGTCGGGGGAGTTGATTACGAGCAGTACTTC. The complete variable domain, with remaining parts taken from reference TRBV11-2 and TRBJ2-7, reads EAGVAQSPRYKIIEKRQSVAFWCNPISGHATLYWYQQILGQGPKLLIQFQNNGVVDDSQLPKDRFSAERLKGVDSTLKIQPAKLEDSAVYLCASSLVGGVDYEQYFGPGTRLTVT.

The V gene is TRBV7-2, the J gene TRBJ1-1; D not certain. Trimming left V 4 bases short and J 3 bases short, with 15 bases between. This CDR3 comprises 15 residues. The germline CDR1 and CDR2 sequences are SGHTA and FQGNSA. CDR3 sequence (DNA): TGTGCCAGCAGCTACCGTACGCGAGCGGACACTGAAGCTTTCTTT. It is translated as CASSYRTRADTEAFF.

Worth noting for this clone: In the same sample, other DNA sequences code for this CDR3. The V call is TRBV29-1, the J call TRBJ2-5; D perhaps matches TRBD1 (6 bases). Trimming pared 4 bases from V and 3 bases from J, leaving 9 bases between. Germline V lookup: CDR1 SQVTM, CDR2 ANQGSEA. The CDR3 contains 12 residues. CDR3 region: CSVVPGEETQYF. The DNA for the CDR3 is TGCAGCGTTGTTCCAGGGGAAGAGACCCAGTACTTC.

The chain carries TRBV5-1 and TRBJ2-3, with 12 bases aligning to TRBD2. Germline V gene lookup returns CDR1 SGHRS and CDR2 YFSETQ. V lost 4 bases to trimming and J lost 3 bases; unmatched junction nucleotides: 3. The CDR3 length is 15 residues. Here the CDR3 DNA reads TGCGCCAGCAGCCCGGGACTAGCGGGTACAGATACGCAGTATTTT. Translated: CASSPGLAGTDTQYF. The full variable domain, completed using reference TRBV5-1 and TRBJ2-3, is KAGVTQTPRYLIKTRGQQVTLSCSPISGHRSVSWYQQTPGQGLQFLFEYFSETQRNKGNFPGRFSGRQFSNSRSEMNVSTLELGDSALYLCASSPGLAGTDTQYFGPGTRLTVL.